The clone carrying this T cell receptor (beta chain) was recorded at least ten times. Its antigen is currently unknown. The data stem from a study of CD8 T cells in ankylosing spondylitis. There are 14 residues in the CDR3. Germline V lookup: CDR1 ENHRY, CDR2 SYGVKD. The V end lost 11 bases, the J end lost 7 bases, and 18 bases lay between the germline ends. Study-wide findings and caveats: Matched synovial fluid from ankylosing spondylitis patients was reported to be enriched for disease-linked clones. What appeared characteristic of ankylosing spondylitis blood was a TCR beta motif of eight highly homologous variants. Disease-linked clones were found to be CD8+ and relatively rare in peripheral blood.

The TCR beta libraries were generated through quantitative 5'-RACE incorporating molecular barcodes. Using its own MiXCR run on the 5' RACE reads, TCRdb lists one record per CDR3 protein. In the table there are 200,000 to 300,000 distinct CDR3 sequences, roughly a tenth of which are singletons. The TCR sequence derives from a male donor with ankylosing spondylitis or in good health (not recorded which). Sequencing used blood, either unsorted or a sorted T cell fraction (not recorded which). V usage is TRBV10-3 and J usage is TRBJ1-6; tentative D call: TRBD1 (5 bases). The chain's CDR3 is CAVGTGTANSPLHF. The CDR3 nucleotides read TGTGCCGTAGGAACCGGGACTGCGAATTCACCCCTCCACTTT.